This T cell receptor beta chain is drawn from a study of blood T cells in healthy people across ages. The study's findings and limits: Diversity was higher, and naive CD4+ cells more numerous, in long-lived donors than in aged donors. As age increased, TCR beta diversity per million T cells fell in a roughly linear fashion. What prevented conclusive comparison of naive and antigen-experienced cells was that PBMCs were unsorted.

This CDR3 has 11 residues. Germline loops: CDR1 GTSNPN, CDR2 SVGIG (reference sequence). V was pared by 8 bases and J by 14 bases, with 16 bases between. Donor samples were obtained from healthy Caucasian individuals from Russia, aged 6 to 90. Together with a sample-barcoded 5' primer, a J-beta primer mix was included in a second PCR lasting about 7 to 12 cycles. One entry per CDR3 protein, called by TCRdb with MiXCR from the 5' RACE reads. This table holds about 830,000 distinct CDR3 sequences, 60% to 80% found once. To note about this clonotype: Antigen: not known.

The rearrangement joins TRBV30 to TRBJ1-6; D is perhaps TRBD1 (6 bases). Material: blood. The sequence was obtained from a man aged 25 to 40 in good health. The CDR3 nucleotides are TGTGCCAGGGAAACAACAGGGACCCTCCACTTT. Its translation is CARETTGTLHF.